What follows are 7 T cell receptor beta chains derived from one specimen sequenced in a study of beta chain features in type 1 diabetes. The authors reverse transcribed all of the isolated RNA, so sequencing captured expressed TCRB transcripts. Produced via immunoSEQ multiplex PCR; TCRdb's table is partial and in-frame only. The table has about 160,000 clones, 7.5% to 10% seen once. Sequences were obtained from central memory CD4+ T cells from blood. The receptors were gathered from a woman younger than 35 in good health.

This clone has a handful of counts. This sequence joins TRBV29-1 and TRBJ2-3; 7 bases line up with TRBD1. V trimming: 8 bases; J trimming: 6 bases; junction bases outside the gene matches: 14. The germline gives CDR1 SQVTM, CDR2 ANQGSEA. The CDR3 extends over 14 amino acids. The CDR3 DNA sequence: TGCAGCATCCGACAGGGTGGTTTTTTGGATACGCAGTATTTT. Protein product: CSIRQGGFLDTQYF.

This clone appeared a few times. This chain uses TRBV2 with TRBJ2-7, with a weak D call TRBD1 (6 bases). Germline loops: CDR1 SNHLY, CDR2 FYNNEI. Trimming took off 10 bases at V and 3 bases at J, with 16 bases between the two ends. This CDR3 spans 13 amino acids. The CDR3 reads CAIARDMGYEQYF. Here the CDR3 DNA reads TGTGCCATCGCCCGGGACATGGGCTACGAGCAGTACTTC.

The chain links TRBV5-4 to TRBJ2-5; TRBD1 is a possible D gene (5 bases). Germline-derived CDR1 and CDR2 are SGHNT and YYREEE (reference sequence). Trimming took off 4 bases at V and 6 bases at J, with 13 bases between the two ends. This CDR3 has 13 amino acids. CDR3 coding DNA: TGTGCCAGCAGCGGGGCAGCTCCGAAGACCCAGTACTTC. This codes for CASSGAAPKTQYF.

This clone turned up a few times. This chain links TRBV5-1 with TRBJ2-1; 8 bases align to TRBD2. This CDR3 region has 14 residues. V lost 0 bases, J lost 8 bases, and 4 bases stayed unmatched. Germline lookup yields CDR1 SGHRS and CDR2 YFSETQ. CDR3 nucleotide sequence: TGCGCCAGCAGCTTGGGGGCGGGAGGCTATGAGCAGTTCTTC. It encodes CASSLGAGGYEQFF.

This clone was seen a few times. The rearrangement links TRBV11-2 to TRBJ1-1; no clear D gene. Germline loops: CDR1 SGHAT, CDR2 FQNNGV. The ends were cut back, 7 bases at V and 1 base at J, with 10 bases in the middle. There are 13 residues in the CDR3. CDR3: CASTEARNTEAFF. CDR3 nucleotide sequence: TGTGCCAGCACCGAGGCCCGGAACACTGAAGCTTTCTTT. Full variable domain (remainder filled in from reference TRBV11-2 and TRBJ1-1): EAGVAQSPRYKIIEKRQSVAFWCNPISGHATLYWYQQILGQGPKLLIQFQNNGVVDDSQLPKDRFSAERLKGVDSTLKIQPAKLEDSAVYLCASTEARNTEAFFGQGTRLTVV.

This clone was counted only a few times. V gene TRBV11-3 combines with J gene TRBJ2-7, with D unresolved. Germline V gene sequence: CDR1 SGHNT, CDR2 YENEEA. Trimming stripped 0 bases from V and 4 bases from J, with 10 bases between. The CDR3 consists of 14 residues. The CDR3 DNA sequence: TGTGCCAGCAGCTTAGATCAGGTCAAGTACGAGCAGTACTTC. Translation: CASSLDQVKYEQYF.

This clone has only a few counts. The chain combines TRBV2 with TRBJ2-1; 7 bases map to TRBD1. From germline, CDR1 is SNHLY and CDR2 FYNNEI. The CDR3 has 12 residues. V lost 9 bases, J lost 8 bases, and 7 bases stayed unmatched. The CDR3 coding sequence is TGTGCCAGTATGACAGGGAGAGATGAGCAGTTCTTC. Its translation is CASMTGRDEQFF.